The entry below gives a single TCR beta chain sequence along with its context. The sample comes from a study of cytotoxic CD8 clonotypes in ibrutinib-treated CLL. The germline gives CDR1 PRHDT, CDR2 FYEKMQ (reference sequence). The CDR3 has 13 amino acids. V lost 5 bases to trimming and J lost 3 bases, with 10 bases between them. Produced via immunoSEQ multiplex PCR; TCRdb's table is partial and in-frame only. Of under 150,000 clones detected, over 75% appear once; the ten largest clones hold approximately 7.6%. The rearrangement joins TRBV13 to TRBJ1-1, with no clear D. The TCR was taken from a human donor with chronic lymphocytic leukemia. The material was PBMCs, obtained after 36 months of ibrutinib treatment. The CDR3 DNA sequence: TGTGCCAGCAGCCGTCTTCTGGACACTGAAGCTTTCTTT. Protein sequence: CASSRLLDTEAFF.